This passage covers 10 T cell receptor beta chains from one sample sequenced in a study of blood T cell repertoires in COVID-19. Some clones are missing from TCRdb's copy, which holds only in-frame ones; the method was immunoSEQ multiplex PCR. This repertoire shows about 120,000 clones, about 82% found once; its top ten account for approximately 16%. The source material was peripheral blood. The origin of the receptors is a man aged 60-69 years with active or convalescent COVID-19.

The chain couples TRBV2 to TRBJ1-1; a weak D match, TRBD1 (5 bases). The CDR3 contains 15 residues. V lost 6 bases and J lost 0, with 14 bases in between. Germline-derived CDR1 and CDR2 are SNHLY and FYNNEI. For the CDR3, the DNA is TGTGCCAGCAGGACAGATACGTCCATGAACACTGAAGCTTTCTTT. Amino acids: CASRTDTSMNTEAFF.

The rearrangement links TRBV7-3 to TRBJ2-6; D is possibly TRBD2 (5 bases). The CDR3 consists of 13 residues. Germline CDR1 is SGHTA and CDR2 is FQGTGA. V shed 5 bases and J shed 7 bases, with 9 bases lying between them. The CDR3 bases are TGTGCCAGCAGCACCGGAGGAGCCAACGTCCTGACTTTC. Protein product: CASSTGGANVLTF. The full variable domain, completed using reference TRBV7-3 and TRBJ2-6, is GAGVSQTPSNKVTEKGKYVELRCDPISGHTALYWYRQSLGQGPEFLIYFQGTGAADDSGLPNDRFFAVRPEGSVSTLKIQRTERGDSAVYLCASSTGGANVLTFGAGSRLTVL.

The chain uses TRBV29-1 and TRBJ2-7; 12 bases map to TRBD2. The junction had 8 bases not matched to a gene; V was cut back by 7 bases and J by 13 bases. The germline V gene has CDR1 SQVTM and CDR2 ANQGSEA. The CDR3 has 11 residues. The DNA of the CDR3 is TGCAGCGCGCTAGCGGGAGGGATTGGTTACTTC. It specifies CSALAGGIGYF.

This clone was seen only once. The chain has TRBV21-1 and TRBJ2-7; the D call of TRBD2 is as the table states it, not checked on the DNA. TRBV21-1 is flagged as a pseudogene. The length of the CDR3 is 10 residues. CDR3 in amino acids: CASSNAWQYF. In DNA, the CDR3 is TGTGCCAGCAGCAATGCGTGGCAGTACTTC.

This chain joins TRBV18 and TRBJ2-3; 7 bases align to TRBD2. Germline assignment: CDR1 KGHSH and CDR2 LQKENI. This CDR3 spans 14 amino acids. V trimming: 4 bases; J trimming: 2 bases; junction bases outside the gene matches: 3. The CDR3 sequence: CASSRAGPTDTQYF. The CDR3 DNA follows: TGTGCCAGCTCACGAGCGGGGCCCACAGATACGCAGTATTTT.

This clone was observed a single time. This chain uses TRBV15 with TRBJ2-1, with D possibly matching TRBD1 (6 bases). The germline V and J ends were trimmed by 1 base and 3 bases, with 10 bases remaining between them. Germline-derived CDR1 and CDR2 are LNHNV and YYDKDF (reference sequence). The length of the CDR3 is 15 residues. The CDR3 protein is CATSRAGQYYNEQFF. Here the CDR3 DNA reads TGTGCCACCAGCAGAGCGGGACAATACTACAATGAGCAGTTCTTC.

The chain combines TRBV5-6 with TRBJ2-7; the match to TRBD2 covers 9 bases. The CDR3 totals 13 residues. The V gene's germline CDR1 is SGHDT and CDR2 YYEEEE. With V trimmed by 0 bases and J by 9 bases, 4 bases remained unmatched. CDR3 amino acids: CASSLAGREGQYF. The CDR3 DNA is TGTGCCAGCAGCTTGGCCGGGCGGGAGGGGCAGTACTTC.

This rearrangement joins TRBV7-8 to TRBJ2-7; D is possibly TRBD2 (7 bases). Germline loops: CDR1 SGHVS, CDR2 FQNEAQ. The CDR3 loop spans 15 amino acids. V was pared by 1 base and J by 0 bases, with 10 bases between. The CDR3 is CASSLGGGGSYEQYF. Here the CDR3 DNA reads TGTGCCAGCAGCTTAGGGGGGGGCGGCTCCTACGAGCAGTACTTC.

The chain joins TRBV27 to TRBJ2-3, with no clear D. Germline V gene sequence: CDR1 MNHEY, CDR2 SMNVEV (reference sequence). V was cut by 7 bases and J by 2 bases, with 7 bases left in between. The CDR3 length is 12 residues. CDR3 sequence (DNA): TGTGCCAGCAAGAGTAACACAGATACGCAGTATTTT. It yields the protein CASKSNTDTQYF.

The chain is built from TRBV5-1 and TRBJ1-2; the D is unclear. This CDR3 contains 11 residues. V was cut by 0 bases and J by 10 bases, with 7 bases left in between. Germline CDR1 SGHRS, CDR2 YFSETQ. Written as DNA, the CDR3 is TGCGCCAGCAGCTTGGATCAGGTCTACACCTTC. Translating it yields CASSLDQVYTF.